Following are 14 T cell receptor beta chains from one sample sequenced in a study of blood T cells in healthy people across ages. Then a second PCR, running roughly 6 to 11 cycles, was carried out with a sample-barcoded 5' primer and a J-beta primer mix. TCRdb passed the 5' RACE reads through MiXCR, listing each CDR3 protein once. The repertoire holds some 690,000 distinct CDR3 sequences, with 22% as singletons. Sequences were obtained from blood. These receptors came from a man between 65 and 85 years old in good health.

The DNA for the CDR3 is TGTGCCGCCCGAAACACCGGGGAGCTGTTTTTT. Translation: CAARNTGELFF. The gene calls are TRBV10-3 and TRBJ2-2; D unclear. Germline CDR1 reads ENHRY; CDR2 reads SYGVKD. V was clipped by 11 bases and J by 2 bases, with 6 bases between them. The CDR3 spans 11 residues.

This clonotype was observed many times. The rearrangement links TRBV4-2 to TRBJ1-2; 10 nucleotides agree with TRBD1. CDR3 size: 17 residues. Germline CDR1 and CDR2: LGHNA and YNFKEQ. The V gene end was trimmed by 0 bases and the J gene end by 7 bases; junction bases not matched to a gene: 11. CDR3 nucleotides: TGTGCCAGCAGCCAAGATCATGGAACCGGGACAGGGGTTGGCTACACCTTC. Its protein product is CASSQDHGTGTGVGYTF.

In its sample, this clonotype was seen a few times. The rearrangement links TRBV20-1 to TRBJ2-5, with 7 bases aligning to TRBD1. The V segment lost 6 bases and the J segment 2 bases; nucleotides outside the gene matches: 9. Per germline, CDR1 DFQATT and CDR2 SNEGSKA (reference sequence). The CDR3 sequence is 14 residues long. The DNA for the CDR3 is TGCAGTGCATTAGCCGGGACAGCTCAAGAGACCCAGTACTTC. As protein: CSALAGTAQETQYF.

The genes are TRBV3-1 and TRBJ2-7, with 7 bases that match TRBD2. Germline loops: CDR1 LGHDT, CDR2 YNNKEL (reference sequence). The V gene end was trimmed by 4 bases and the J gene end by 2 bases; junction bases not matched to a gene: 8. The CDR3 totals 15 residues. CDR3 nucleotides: TGTGCCAGCAGCCCCAATCTAGCGGAAGCCTACGAGCAGTACGTC. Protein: CASSPNLAEAYEQYV.

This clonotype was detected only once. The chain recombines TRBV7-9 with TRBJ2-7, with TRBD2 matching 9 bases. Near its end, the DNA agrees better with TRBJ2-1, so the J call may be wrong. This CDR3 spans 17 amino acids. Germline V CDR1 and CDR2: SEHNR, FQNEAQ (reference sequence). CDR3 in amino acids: CASSPTKLSGSRGEQFF. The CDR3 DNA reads TGTGCCAGCAGCCCCACAAAGCTTAGCGGGAGTCGAGGTGAGCAGTTCTTC.

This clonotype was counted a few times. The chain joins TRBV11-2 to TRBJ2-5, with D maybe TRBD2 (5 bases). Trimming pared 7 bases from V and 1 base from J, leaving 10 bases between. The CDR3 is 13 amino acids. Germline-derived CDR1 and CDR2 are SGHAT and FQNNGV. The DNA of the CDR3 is TGTGCCAGCACTCTGACTATCCAAGAGACCCAGTACTTC. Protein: CASTLTIQETQYF. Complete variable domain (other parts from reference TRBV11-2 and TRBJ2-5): EAGVAQSPRYKIIEKRQSVAFWCNPISGHATLYWYQQILGQGPKLLIQFQNNGVVDDSQLPKDRFSAERLKGVDSTLKIQPAKLEDSAVYLCASTLTIQETQYFGPGTRLLVL.

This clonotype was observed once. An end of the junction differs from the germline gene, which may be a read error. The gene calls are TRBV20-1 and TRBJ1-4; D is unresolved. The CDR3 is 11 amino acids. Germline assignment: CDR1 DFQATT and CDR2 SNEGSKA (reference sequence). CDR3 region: CSPRLNERLFF. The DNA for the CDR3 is TGCAGTCCCAGGCTGAATGAAAGACTGTTTTTT.

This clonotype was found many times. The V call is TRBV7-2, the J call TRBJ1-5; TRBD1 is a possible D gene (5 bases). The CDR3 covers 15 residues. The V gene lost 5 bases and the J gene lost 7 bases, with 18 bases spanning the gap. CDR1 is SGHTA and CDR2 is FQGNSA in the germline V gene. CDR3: CASSETTDFGQPQHF. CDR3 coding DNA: TGTGCCAGCAGCGAGACGACAGACTTCGGGCAGCCCCAGCATTTT.

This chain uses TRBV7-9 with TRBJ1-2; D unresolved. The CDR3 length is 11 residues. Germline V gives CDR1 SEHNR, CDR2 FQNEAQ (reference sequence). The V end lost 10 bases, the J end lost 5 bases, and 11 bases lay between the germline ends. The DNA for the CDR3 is TGTGCCACCAATGGGCGGTATGGCTACACCTTC. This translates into CATNGRYGYTF. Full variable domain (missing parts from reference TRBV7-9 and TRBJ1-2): DTGVSQNPRHKITKRGQNVTFRCDPISEHNRLYWYRQTLGQGPEFLTYFQNEAQLEKSRLLSDRFSAERPKGSFSTLEIQRTEQGDSAMYLCATNGRYGYTFGSGTRLTVV.

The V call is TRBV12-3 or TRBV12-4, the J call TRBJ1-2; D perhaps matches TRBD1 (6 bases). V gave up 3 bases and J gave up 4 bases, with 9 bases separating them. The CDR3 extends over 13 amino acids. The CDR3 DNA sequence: TGTGCCAGCAGTTTTGGAGGGGGCTATGGCTACACCTTC. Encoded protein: CASSFGGGYGYTF.

CDR3: CATSVGGGGKNIQYF. Here the CDR3 DNA reads TGTGCCACCAGTGTTGGTGGGGGGGGCAAAAACATTCAGTACTTC. The chain combines TRBV24-1 with TRBJ2-4; TRBD2 agrees at 7 bases. Germline V gene data show CDR1 as KGHDR and CDR2 as SFDVKD. V lost 5 bases to trimming and J lost 3 bases; unmatched junction nucleotides: 6. The CDR3 contains 15 residues.

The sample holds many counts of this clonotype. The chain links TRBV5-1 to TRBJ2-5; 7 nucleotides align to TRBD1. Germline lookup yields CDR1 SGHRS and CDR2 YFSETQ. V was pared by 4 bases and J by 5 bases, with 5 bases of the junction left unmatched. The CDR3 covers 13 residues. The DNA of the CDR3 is TGCGCCAGCAGCCTAGGGGACAGTGAGACCCAGTACTTC. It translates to CASSLGDSETQYF.

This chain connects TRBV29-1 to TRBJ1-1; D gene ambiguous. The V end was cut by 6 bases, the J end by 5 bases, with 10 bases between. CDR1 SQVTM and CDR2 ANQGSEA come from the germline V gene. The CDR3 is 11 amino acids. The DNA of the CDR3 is TGCAGCGTGTCCTTGTGGACTGAAGCTTTCTTT. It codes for CSVSLWTEAFF. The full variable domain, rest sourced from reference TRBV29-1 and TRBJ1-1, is SAVISQKPSRDICQRGTSLTIQCQVDSQVTMMFWYRQQPGQSLTLIATANQGSEATYESGFVIDKFPISRPNLTFSTLTVSNMSPEDSSIYLCSVSLWTEAFFGQGTRLTVV.

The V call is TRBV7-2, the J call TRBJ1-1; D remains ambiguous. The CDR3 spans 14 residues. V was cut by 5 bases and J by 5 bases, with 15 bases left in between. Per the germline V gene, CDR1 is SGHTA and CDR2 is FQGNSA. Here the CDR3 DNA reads TGTGCCAGCAGCCCCCCAAGGATCGGGACTGAAGCTTTCTTT. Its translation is CASSPPRIGTEAFF.